This T cell receptor beta chain was identified during a study of identical twins (dated by TCRdb to the mid-2010s). As for the study more broadly: TCR alpha and beta repertoires from monozygotic twins, unrelated adults of various ages and cord blood were deep-sequenced to test whether fetal clonotypes persist. Replicate twin experiments were performed at different times using different library preparation protocols to rule out contamination. Results the study describes overall, beyond this receptor: Invariant T cells such as MAIT and iNKT could partly confound zero-insertion analyses, though diverse VJ usage argued against this for most clonotypes. Compared with coincidental sharing between unrelated individuals, an excess of low generation-probability sequences was observed among out-of-frame TCR alpha sequences shared between twins. Conclusions relied on cross-sectional statistical analysis, since the same donors could not be followed over many years. Fewer insertions were carried by abundant cord blood beta clonotypes; a weaker similar trend was observed in young adult naive repertoires, while no such trend was observed in memory repertoires. Recombination models systematically underestimated out-of-frame TCR alpha sharing in monozygotic twins but agreed with sharing between unrelated individuals. Excess twin sharing in beta out-of-frame sequences was weaker because fewer shared sequences lowered the signal-to-noise ratio.

Library generation was performed with 5' RACE. Sequencing instrument: Illumina HiSeq 2000. Template switching added a universal primer binding site, and the final cDNA carried a unique molecular identifier that allowed TCR cDNA molecules to be counted accurately. Specific primers in the conserved constant-segment region were used to synthesize first-strand cDNA for the TCR alpha and beta chains. Each cDNA library was double barcoded, with a SMART-Mk sample barcode plus Illumina barcodes, to control for contamination. Two successive PCR steps introduced TruSeq adapter sequences along with Illumina sample barcodes. The TCR alpha and beta cDNA libraries were sequenced on the Illumina HiSeq platform using custom primers. Concerning the study's data processing: Unique molecular identifiers were extracted from raw reads with MiGEC, and CDR3 positions were determined with MiXCR. For each individual, recombination models were inferred using an EM algorithm with the repgenHMM and IGoR tools. Shared clonotype analysis was performed with the tcR package in R, normalizing sharing by the product of cloneset sizes. Out-of-frame nonproductive sequences were analyzed to study raw recombination free of thymic and clonal selection effects. TCRdb ran its own pipeline on the public reads, namely fastp trimming at Q25 and MiXCR clone calling, and kept in-frame beta chains. For every CDR3 protein sequence, its rows merge into one entry that carries the most common genes and DNA. TCRdb's processing, not the study's, gives the V and J calls here. The sample records hundreds of thousands of distinct CDR3 sequences, 8% to 9% of which are singletons. The leading ten clones occupy 0.75% to 1% of the sample.

All donors were healthy Caucasians. Three pairs of female monozygotic twins, all aged roughly 18 to 29 years, were included in the twin cohort. Peripheral blood mononuclear cells were used as the source from which RNA for TCR libraries was isolated. Ten or more counts support this clonotype. It has no known antigen specificity. One base away there is no much larger clone; base qualities are not given. As encoded in the germline V gene, CDR1 is SGHAT while CDR2 is FQNNGV. Relative to germline, V is 4 bases shorter and J is 5 bases shorter, with 8 bases between their ends. The CDR3 holds 12 amino acids from the cysteine to the phenylalanine. This entry keeps only the CDR3 DNA: 36 bases, framed from base 1. The same sample was also studied in work on yellow fever vaccine responses in identical twins. The second study's authors report: According to the authors, in identical twins the way T cells responded to vaccination appeared partly convergent and partly personalized. The study precisely tracked vaccine-responding T cell clones in identical twins.

The sequence derives from a woman aged 18-30 years in good health. Input material: PBMCs. Recombination linked TRBV11-2 to TRBJ2-5, with no confidently assigned D gene. The DNA is as follows: TGTGCCAGCAGCTCACTTATGGAGACCCAGTACTTC. Translated, it gives CASSSLMETQYF. Joined to the reference TRBV11-2 and TRBJ2-5 proteins, this CDR3 gives the full variable domain: EAGVAQSPRYKIIEKRQSVAFWCNPISGHATLYWYQQILGQGPKLLIQFQNNGVVDDSQLPKDRFSAERLKGVDSTLKIQPAKLEDSAVYLCASSSLMETQYFGPGTRLLVL.